This T cell receptor beta chain was profiled in a study of T cells in Graves' hyperthyroidism and ophthalmopathy. RNA transcripts gave rise to amplified TCR beta CDR3 regions. HTBI primers were the set used in a first-round RT-PCR of the TCR CDR3. A single record per CDR3 protein comes from TCRdb applying MiXCR to the multiplex PCR reads. Seen here are under 350,000 distinct CDR3 sequences, around a sixth observed once, and the top ten hold approximately 49%. This clonotype was observed a handful of times. Patients with uncontrolled infections, other autoimmune diseases, pregnancy or lactation were excluded. The CDR3 consists of 14 residues. The V and J ends lost 6 bases and 5 bases respectively, with 14 bases between them.

The chain recombines TRBV12-3 or TRBV12-4 with TRBJ1-5; TRBD1 is a possible D gene (5 bases). Material: blood. The receptor was derived from a woman between 45 and 65 years old with Graves' hyperthyroidism. The CDR3 DNA reads as TGTGCCAGCAGGCCGGGGGGGGTGGATCAGCCCCAGCATTTT. Amino acids: CASRPGGVDQPQHF.